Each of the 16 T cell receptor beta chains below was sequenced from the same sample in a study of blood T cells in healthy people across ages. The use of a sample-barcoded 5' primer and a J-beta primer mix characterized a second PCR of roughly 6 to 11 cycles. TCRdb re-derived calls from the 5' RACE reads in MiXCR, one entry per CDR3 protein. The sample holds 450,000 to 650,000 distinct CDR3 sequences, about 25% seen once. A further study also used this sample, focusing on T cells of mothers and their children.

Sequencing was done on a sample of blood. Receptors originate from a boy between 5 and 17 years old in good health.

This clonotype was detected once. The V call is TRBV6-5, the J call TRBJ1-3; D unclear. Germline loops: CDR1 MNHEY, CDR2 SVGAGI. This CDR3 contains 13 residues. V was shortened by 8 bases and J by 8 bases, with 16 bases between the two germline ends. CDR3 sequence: CASGRTRHHTIYF. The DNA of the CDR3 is TGTGCCAGCGGACGGACCAGGCACCACACCATATATTTT.

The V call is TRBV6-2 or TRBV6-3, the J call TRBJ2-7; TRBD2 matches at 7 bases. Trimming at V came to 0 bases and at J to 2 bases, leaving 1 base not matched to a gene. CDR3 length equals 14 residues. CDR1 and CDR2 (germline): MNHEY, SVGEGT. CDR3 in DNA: TGTGCCAGCAGTTACTCGCGGGGGACCTACGAGCAGTACTTC. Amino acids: CASSYSRGTYEQYF.

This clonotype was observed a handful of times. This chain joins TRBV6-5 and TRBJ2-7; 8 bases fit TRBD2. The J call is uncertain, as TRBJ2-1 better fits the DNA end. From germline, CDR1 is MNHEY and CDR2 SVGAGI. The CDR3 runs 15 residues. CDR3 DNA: TGTGCCAGCGCGTCCGGGGCTAGCGGGTTCGATGAGCAGTTCTTC. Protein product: CASASGASGFDEQFF.

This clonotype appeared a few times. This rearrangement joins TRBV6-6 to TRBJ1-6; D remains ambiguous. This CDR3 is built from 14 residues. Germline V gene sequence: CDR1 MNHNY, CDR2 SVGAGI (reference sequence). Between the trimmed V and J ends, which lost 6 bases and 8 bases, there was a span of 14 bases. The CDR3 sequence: CASSQRRADSPLHF. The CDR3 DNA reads TGTGCCAGCAGCCAACGGCGGGCAGATTCACCCCTCCACTTT.

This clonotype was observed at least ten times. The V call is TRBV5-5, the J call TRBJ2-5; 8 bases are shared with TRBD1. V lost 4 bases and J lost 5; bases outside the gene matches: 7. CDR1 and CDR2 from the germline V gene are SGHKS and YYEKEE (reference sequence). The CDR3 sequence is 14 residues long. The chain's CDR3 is CASSITGGEETQYF. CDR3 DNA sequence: TGTGCCAGCAGCATAACAGGGGGTGAGGAGACCCAGTACTTC.

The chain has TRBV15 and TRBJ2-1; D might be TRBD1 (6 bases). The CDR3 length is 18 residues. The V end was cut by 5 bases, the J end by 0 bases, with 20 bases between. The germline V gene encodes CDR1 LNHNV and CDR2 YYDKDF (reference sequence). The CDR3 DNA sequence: TGTGCCACCAGCCGACGCAACGAGGGGGAGAGCTCCTACAATGAGCAGTTCTTC. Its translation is CATSRRNEGESSYNEQFF.

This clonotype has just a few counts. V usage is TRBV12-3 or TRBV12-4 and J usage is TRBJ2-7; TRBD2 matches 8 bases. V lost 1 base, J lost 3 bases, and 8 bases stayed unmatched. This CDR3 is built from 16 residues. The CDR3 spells CASSLVVAGGIYEQYF. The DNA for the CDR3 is TGTGCCAGCAGTTTAGTAGTCGCGGGAGGAATCTACGAGCAGTACTTC.

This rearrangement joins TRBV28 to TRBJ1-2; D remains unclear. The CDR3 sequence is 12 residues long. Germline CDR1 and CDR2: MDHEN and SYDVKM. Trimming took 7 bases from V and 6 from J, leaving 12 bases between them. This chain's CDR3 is CASTPRLHGYTF. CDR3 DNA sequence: TGTGCCAGCACCCCCCGGCTCCATGGCTACACCTTC.

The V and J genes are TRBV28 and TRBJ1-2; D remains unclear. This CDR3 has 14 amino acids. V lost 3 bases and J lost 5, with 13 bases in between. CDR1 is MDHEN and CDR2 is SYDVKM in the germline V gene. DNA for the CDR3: TGTGCCAGCAGTTTCTTCCCCGGTCGGTATGGCTACACCTTC. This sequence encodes CASSFFPGRYGYTF.

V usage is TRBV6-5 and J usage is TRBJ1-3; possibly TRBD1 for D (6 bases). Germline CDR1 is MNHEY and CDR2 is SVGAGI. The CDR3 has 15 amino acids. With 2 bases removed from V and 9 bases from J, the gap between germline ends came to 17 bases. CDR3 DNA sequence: TGTGCCAGCAGTTACACGACAGGCTCCGGCGGCACCATATATTTT. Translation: CASSYTTGSGGTIYF.

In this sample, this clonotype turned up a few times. CDR3 protein: CASSLDRGTPGNEQYF. The CDR3, as DNA: TGCGCCAGCAGCCTCGACAGGGGAACCCCGGGGAACGAGCAGTACTTC. The rearrangement uses TRBV4-3 and TRBJ2-5; TRBD1 agrees at 8 bases. The DNA end is more similar to TRBJ2-7, so the J call may be wrong. Germline V gives CDR1 LGHNA, CDR2 YSLEER. This CDR3 comprises 16 residues.

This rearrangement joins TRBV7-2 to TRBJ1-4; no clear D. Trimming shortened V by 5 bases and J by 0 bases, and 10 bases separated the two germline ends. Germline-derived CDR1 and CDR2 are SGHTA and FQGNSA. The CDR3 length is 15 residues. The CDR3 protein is CASSPHLATNEKLFF. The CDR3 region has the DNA TGTGCCAGCAGCCCACACCTAGCAACTAATGAAAAACTGTTTTTT.

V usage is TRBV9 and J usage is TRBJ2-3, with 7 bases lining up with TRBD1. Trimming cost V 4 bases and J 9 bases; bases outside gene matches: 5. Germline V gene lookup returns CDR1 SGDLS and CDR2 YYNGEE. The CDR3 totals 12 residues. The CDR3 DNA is TGTGCCAGCAGCACAGGGGTCAGGACGCAGTATTTT. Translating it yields CASSTGVRTQYF.

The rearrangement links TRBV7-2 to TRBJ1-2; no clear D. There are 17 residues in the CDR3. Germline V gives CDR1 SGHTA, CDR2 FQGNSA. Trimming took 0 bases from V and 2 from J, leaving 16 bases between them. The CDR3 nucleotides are TGTGCCAGCAGCTTAGCCCCCGGAGGGTCTGGGAACTATGGCTACACCTTC. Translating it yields CASSLAPGGSGNYGYTF.

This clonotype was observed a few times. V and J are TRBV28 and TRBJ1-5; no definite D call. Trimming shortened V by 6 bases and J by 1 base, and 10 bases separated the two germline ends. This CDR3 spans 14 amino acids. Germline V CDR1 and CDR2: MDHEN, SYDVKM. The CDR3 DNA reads TGTGCCAGCAGCGATGACATAAGCAATCAGCCCCAGCATTTT. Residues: CASSDDISNQPQHF.

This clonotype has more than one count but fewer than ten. CDR3 sequence: CASSSRRPKGIYEQYF. DNA of the CDR3: TGTGCCAGCAGTTCCCGGCGGCCCAAGGGGATATACGAGCAGTACTTC. This sequence joins TRBV27 and TRBJ2-1, with a possible D match to TRBD1 (5 bases). The J call may be incorrect, as the DNA end agrees better with TRBJ2-7. Germline values: CDR1 MNHEY, CDR2 SMNVEV (reference sequence). The CDR3 length is 16 residues.